The clone carrying this TCR beta chain was picked up one time. Sequencing used immunoSEQ multiplex PCR; TCRdb keeps in-frame clones, though not all of them. The sample has about 58,000 clones; more than 75% are singletons. This record belongs to a study of control samples from healthy donors and cancer patients. This CDR3 region has 15 residues. Per germline, CDR1 LGHDT and CDR2 YNNKEL (reference sequence). Trimming took 4 bases from V and 4 from J, leaving 16 bases between them. The specimen sequenced was PBMCs. The clonotype comes from a woman aged 55-69 years with lung cancer. The rearrangement joins TRBV3-1 (or the pseudogene TRBV3-2) to TRBJ1-2, with a weak D call TRBD1 (6 bases). Here the CDR3 DNA reads TGTGCCAGCAGCCGCGGAAAGGGGACAACCTATGGCTACACCTTC. Its translation is CASSRGKGTTYGYTF.